Listed here are 23 T cell receptor beta chains from one sample, sequenced in a study of T cells in Graves' hyperthyroidism and ophthalmopathy. Amplified regions were TCR beta CDR3 sequences from RNA transcripts. An initial round of RT-PCR targeting the TCR CDR3 relied on the HTBI primer set. TCRdb reprocessed the multiplex PCR reads with MiXCR, giving one entry per CDR3 protein. The sample has around 600,000 distinct CDR3 sequences, 14% seen once. The sequencing input was blood. Receptor source: a woman between 50 and 59 years old with Graves' ophthalmopathy.

Worth noting for this clonotype: A read error is possible here, since a much larger clone lies one base away. This chain uses TRBV28 with TRBJ2-1; no clear D. V was pared by 6 bases and J by 7 bases, with 16 bases between. The CDR3 consists of 14 residues. Germline V gene data show CDR1 as MDHEN and CDR2 as SYDVKM. Here the CDR3 reads CASRVSNSGNEQFF. CDR3 DNA sequence: TGTGCCAGCAGGGTCTCTAATAGTGGGAATGAGCAGTTCTTC.

This rearrangement joins TRBV11-2 to TRBJ1-1; the D is unclear. V lost 4 bases and J lost 6, with 15 bases in between. The CDR3 contains 14 residues. CDR1 and CDR2 (germline): SGHAT, FQNNGV. The CDR3 sequence: CASSSRAVGAEAFF. CDR3 bases: TGTGCCAGCAGCTCCCGAGCGGTCGGGGCTGAAGCTTTCTTT.

This sequence joins TRBV5-1 and TRBJ1-1, with TRBD1 matching over 7 bases. The CDR3 runs to 16 residues. Germline assignment: CDR1 SGHRS and CDR2 YFSETQ. V trimming: 4 bases; J trimming: 0 bases; junction bases outside the gene matches: 9. The CDR3 DNA sequence: TGCGCCAGCAGCCCCACTCCGACAGGGCTGAACACTGAAGCTTTCTTT. Amino acid sequence: CASSPTPTGLNTEAFF. Using reference TRBV5-1 and TRBJ1-1 for the parts outside the CDR3, the full variable domain is KAGVTQTPRYLIKTRGQQVTLSCSPISGHRSVSWYQQTPGQGLQFLFEYFSETQRNKGNFPGRFSGRQFSNSRSEMNVSTLELGDSALYLCASSPTPTGLNTEAFFGQGTRLTVV.

The CDR3: CASSLDPLGGRTDTQYF. In DNA, the CDR3 is TGTGCCAGCAGCTTGGACCCCTTAGGGGGTCGAACAGATACGCAGTATTTT. This chain connects TRBV5-4 to TRBJ2-3, with D possibly being TRBD1 (6 bases). Trimming removed 0 bases from V and 3 bases from J, with 17 bases in between. The CDR3 sequence is 17 residues long. Germline-derived CDR1 and CDR2 are SGHNT and YYREEE (reference sequence). Full variable domain (remainder filled in from reference TRBV5-4 and TRBJ2-3): ETGVTQSPTHLIKTRGQQVTLRCSSQSGHNTVSWYQQALGQGPQFIFQYYREEENGRGNFPPRFSGLQFPNYSSELNVNALELDDSALYLCASSLDPLGGRTDTQYFGPGTRLTVL.

The chain combines TRBV20-1 with TRBJ2-7; no firm D call. CDR1 and CDR2 (germline): DFQATT, SNEGSKA (reference sequence). CDR3 length: 12 amino acids. Deletions cut 0 bases from V and 3 bases from J, with 6 bases between. The CDR3 protein is CSAREASYEQYF. CDR3 in DNA: TGCAGTGCTAGAGAGGCTAGCTACGAGCAGTACTTC.

In its sample, this clonotype was seen many times. The chain uses TRBV7-2 and TRBJ2-7; D may correspond to TRBD1 or TRBD2 (5 bases each). This CDR3 has 13 residues. Per germline, CDR1 SGHTA and CDR2 FQGNSA. Trimming shortened V by 0 bases and J by 6 bases, and 9 bases separated the two germline ends. This chain's CDR3 is CASSLAKGPEQYF. As DNA, the CDR3 is TGTGCCAGCAGCTTAGCTAAGGGACCCGAGCAGTACTTC.

On this clonotype itself: At one end, the junction sequence differs from germline, possibly due to a read error. In DNA form, the CDR3 reads TGTGCCAGCAGTTTAACTCAACCATCCTACGGGCAGTACTTC. Residues: CASSLTQPSYGQYF. The chain employs TRBV27 and TRBJ2-7; D is unresolved. This CDR3 is 14 amino acids long. Germline V CDR1 and CDR2: MNHEY, SMNVEV (reference sequence).

This clonotype has a count of ten or more. The J gene is TRBJ2-4, the V gene TRBV28, with TRBD2 matching over 12 bases. Unmatched junction bases numbered 4, after V lost 5 bases and J lost 8 bases. CDR3 length: 14 residues. From germline, CDR1 is MDHEN and CDR2 SYDVKM. The CDR3 DNA follows: TGTGCCAGCAGTACTAGCGGGAGGTTACACATTCAGTACTTC. Encoded protein: CASSTSGRLHIQYF.

The V gene is TRBV18, the J gene TRBJ2-2; no firm D call. Trimming removed 5 bases from V and 0 bases from J, with 10 bases in between. The CDR3 loop spans 15 amino acids. Germline V lookup: CDR1 KGHSH, CDR2 LQKENI. CDR3: CASSSNKTNTGELFF. The CDR3 region has the DNA TGTGCCAGCTCATCAAACAAAACGAACACCGGGGAGCTGTTTTTT.

This clonotype was seen many times. The chain has TRBV12-3 or TRBV12-4 and TRBJ2-1; unclear D gene. Trimming removed 2 bases at V and 6 bases at J, with 14 bases between. The CDR3 has 15 amino acids. In nucleotides, the CDR3 is TGTGCCAGCAGTTTACTGCAGATCCGGTCCAATGAGCAGTTCTTC. Translation: CASSLLQIRSNEQFF.

This clonotype was detected only a few times. A much more abundant neighbour one base away suggests this may be a read error. The chain has TRBV2 and TRBJ1-5; D remains unclear. The CDR3 has 14 amino acids. CDR1 and CDR2 from the germline V gene are SNHLY and FYNNEI. The CDR3 region has the DNA TGTACCAGCAGTGCTTGGTTGGGCCATCAGCCCCAGCATTTT. It codes for CTSSAWLGHQPQHF.

This clonotype was recorded many times. The rearrangement links TRBV24-1 to TRBJ2-3; D may be TRBD1 (6 bases). The germline V gene has CDR1 KGHDR and CDR2 SFDVKD. V lost 4 bases, J lost 1 base, and 14 bases lay in between. This CDR3 spans 16 amino acids. The CDR3 reads CATSDPRGRGTDTQYF. CDR3 in DNA: TGTGCCACCAGTGACCCCAGGGGACGGGGCACAGATACGCAGTATTTT.

This chain joins TRBV5-1 and TRBJ2-5; the D is unclear. The germline V gene has CDR1 SGHRS and CDR2 YFSETQ. The CDR3 consists of 14 residues. Trimming removed 4 bases at V and 2 bases at J, with 12 bases between. This chain's CDR3 is CASSPGASQETQYF. DNA for the CDR3: TGCGCCAGCAGCCCTGGTGCCAGTCAAGAGACCCAGTACTTC.

This clonotype was observed many times. The chain is built from TRBV12-3 or TRBV12-4 and TRBJ2-7, with D possibly being TRBD1 or TRBD2 (5 bases each). This CDR3 comprises 16 residues. The V end was cut by 5 bases, the J end by 2 bases, with 19 bases between. CDR3 residues: CASSLRWDPWTYEQYF. As DNA, the CDR3 is TGTGCCAGCAGTCTTAGATGGGACCCATGGACCTACGAGCAGTACTTC.

The chain is built from TRBV4-2 and TRBJ2-7; D is unclear. This CDR3 contains 11 residues. The germline CDR1 and CDR2 sequences are LGHNA and YNFKEQ. The ends were cut back, 0 bases at V and 6 bases at J, with 3 bases in the middle. DNA of the CDR3: TGTGCCAGCAGCCAAGAGGGCGAGCAGTACTTC. This translates into CASSQEGEQYF.

In its sample, this clonotype was seen a few times. The chain is built from TRBV5-8 and TRBJ2-2; TRBD2 might be the D (5 bases). The CDR3 sequence is 11 residues long. Germline loops: CDR1 SGHTS, CDR2 YDEGEE. Trimming removed 4 bases at V and 15 bases at J, with 13 bases between. Written as DNA, the CDR3 is TGTGCCAGCAGCGCACCGGGGAAAATGTTTTTT. It translates to CASSAPGKMFF.

The chain links TRBV4-2 to TRBJ2-3; 10 positions match TRBD2. The CDR3 runs 17 residues. Germline V gives CDR1 LGHNA, CDR2 YNFKEQ. Trimming removed 0 bases from V and 8 bases from J; junction bases left unmatched: 11. This CDR3 reads CASSQDLPPVAGGTQYF. CDR3 bases: TGTGCCAGCAGCCAAGATCTACCCCCCGTAGCGGGAGGTACGCAGTATTTT.

The table lists this clonotype with a few counts. The chain uses TRBV6-1 and TRBJ2-6, with 9 bases matching TRBD1. Per the germline V gene, CDR1 is MNHNS and CDR2 is SASEGT. The junction had 12 bases not matched to a gene; V was cut back by 6 bases and J by 0 bases. The CDR3 extends over 19 amino acids. The DNA for the CDR3 is TGTGCCAGCAGCGAAAATACAGGGGGCCGGATCTCTGGGGCCAACGTCCTGACTTTC. It codes for CASSENTGGRISGANVLTF.

V usage is TRBV9 and J usage is TRBJ1-6; the D gene is possibly TRBD1 (5 bases). This CDR3 comprises 13 residues. CDR1 is SGDLS and CDR2 is YYNGEE in the germline V gene. Trimming cost V 2 bases and J 10 bases, with 10 bases left between them. The CDR3 DNA sequence: TGTGCCAGCAGCGTTCTCGGGGACTCACCCCTCCACTTT. It translates to CASSVLGDSPLHF.

The sample holds a few counts of this clonotype. The V call is TRBV20-1, the J call TRBJ2-3; D is unclear. The germline gives CDR1 DFQATT, CDR2 SNEGSKA (reference sequence). The V end lost 3 bases, the J end lost 0 bases, and 10 bases lay between the germline ends. The CDR3 length is 14 residues. CDR3: CSASPGSSTDTQYF. The CDR3 DNA is TGCAGTGCTAGTCCCGGATCTAGCACAGATACGCAGTATTTT.

Many counts were recorded for this clonotype. The chain links TRBV7-2 to TRBJ2-1, with unresolved D. This CDR3 region has 13 residues. V gave up 4 bases and J gave up 6 bases, with 10 bases separating them. The germline gives CDR1 SGHTA, CDR2 FQGNSA. The CDR3 DNA follows: TGTGCCAGCAGCTACCGGTACTCCAATGAGCAGTTCTTC. This sequence encodes CASSYRYSNEQFF.

The J gene is TRBJ1-1, the V gene TRBV20-1; D unresolved. The germline V gene has CDR1 DFQATT and CDR2 SNEGSKA (reference sequence). The CDR3 contains 13 residues. The V end was cut by 2 bases, the J end by 6 bases, with 13 bases between. In DNA form, the CDR3 reads TGCAGTGCTAGATTAGCGGGGAAAGCTGAAGCTTTCTTT. Protein product: CSARLAGKAEAFF.

As regards this clonotype: One base away lies a much larger clone, so this may be a sequencing read error. The V and J genes are TRBV5-1 and TRBJ2-1; weak D call: TRBD2 (6 bases). The CDR3 sequence is 17 residues long. Between the trimmed V and J ends, which lost 1 base and 7 bases, there was a span of 21 bases. Germline CDR1 and CDR2: SGHRS and YFSETQ. The CDR3 nucleotides read TGCGCCAGCAGCTTGAGAGTGGACGGGAGTGTAGGTAATGAGCAGTTCTTC. Its translation: CASSLRVDGSVGNEQFF.